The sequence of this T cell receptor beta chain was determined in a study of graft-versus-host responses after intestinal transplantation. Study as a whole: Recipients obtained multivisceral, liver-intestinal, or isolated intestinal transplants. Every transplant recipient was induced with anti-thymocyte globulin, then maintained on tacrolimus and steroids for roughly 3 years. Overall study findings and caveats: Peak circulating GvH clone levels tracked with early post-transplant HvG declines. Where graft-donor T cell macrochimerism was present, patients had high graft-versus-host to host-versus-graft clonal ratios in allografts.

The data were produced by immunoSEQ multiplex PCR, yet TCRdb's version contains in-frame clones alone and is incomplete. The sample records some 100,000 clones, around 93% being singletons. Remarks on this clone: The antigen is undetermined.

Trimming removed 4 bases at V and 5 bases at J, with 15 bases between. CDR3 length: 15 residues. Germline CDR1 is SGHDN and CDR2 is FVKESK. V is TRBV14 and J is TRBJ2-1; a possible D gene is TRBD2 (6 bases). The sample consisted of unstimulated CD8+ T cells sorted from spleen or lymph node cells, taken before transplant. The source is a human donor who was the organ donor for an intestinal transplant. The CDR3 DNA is TGTGCCAGCAGCCCTACAACCGGGAGAAACAATGAGCAGTTCTTC. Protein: CASSPTTGRNNEQFF.